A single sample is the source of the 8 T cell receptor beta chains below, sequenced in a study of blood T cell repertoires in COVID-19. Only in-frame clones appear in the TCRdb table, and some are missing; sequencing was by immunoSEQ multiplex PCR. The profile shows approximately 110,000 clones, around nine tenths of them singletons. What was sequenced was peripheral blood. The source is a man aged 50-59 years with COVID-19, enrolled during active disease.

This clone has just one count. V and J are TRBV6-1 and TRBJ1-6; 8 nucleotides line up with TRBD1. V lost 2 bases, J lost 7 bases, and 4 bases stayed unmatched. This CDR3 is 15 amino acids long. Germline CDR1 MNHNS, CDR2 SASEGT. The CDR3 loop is CASSEPGQGNSPLHF. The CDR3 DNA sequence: TGTGCCAGCAGTGAACCCGGACAGGGAAATTCACCCCTCCACTTT.

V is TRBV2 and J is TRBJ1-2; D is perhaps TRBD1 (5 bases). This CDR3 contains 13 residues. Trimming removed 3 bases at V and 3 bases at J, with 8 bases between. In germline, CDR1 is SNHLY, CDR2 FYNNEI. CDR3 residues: CASSEKTDYGYTF. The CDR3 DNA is TGTGCCAGCAGTGAGAAGACAGACTATGGCTACACCTTC.

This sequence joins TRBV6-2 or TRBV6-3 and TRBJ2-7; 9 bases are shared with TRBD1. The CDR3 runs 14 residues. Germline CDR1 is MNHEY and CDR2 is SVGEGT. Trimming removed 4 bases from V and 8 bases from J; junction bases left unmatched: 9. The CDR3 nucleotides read TGTGCCAGCAGTTCCCCGGACAGGGGAGCAAAGCAGTACTTC. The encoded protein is CASSSPDRGAKQYF.

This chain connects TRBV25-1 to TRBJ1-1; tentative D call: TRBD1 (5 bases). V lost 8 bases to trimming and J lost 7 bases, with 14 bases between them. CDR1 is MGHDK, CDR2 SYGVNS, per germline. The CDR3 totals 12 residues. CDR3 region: CASGVTGDEAFF. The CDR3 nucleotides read TGTGCCAGCGGGGTTACAGGAGATGAAGCTTTCTTT. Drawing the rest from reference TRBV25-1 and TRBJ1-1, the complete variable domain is EADIYQTPRYLVIGTGKKITLECSQTMGHDKMYWYQQDPGMELHLIHYSYGVNSTEKGDLSSESTVSRIRTEHFPLTLESARPSHTSQYLCASGVTGDEAFFGQGTRLTVV.

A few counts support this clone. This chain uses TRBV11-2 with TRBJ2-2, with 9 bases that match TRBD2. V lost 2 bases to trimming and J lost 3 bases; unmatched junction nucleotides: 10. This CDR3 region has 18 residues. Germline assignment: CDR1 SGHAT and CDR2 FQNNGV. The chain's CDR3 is CASSLQVSGSFDTGELFF. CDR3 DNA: TGTGCCAGCAGCTTACAGGTTAGCGGGAGCTTCGACACCGGGGAGCTGTTTTTT.

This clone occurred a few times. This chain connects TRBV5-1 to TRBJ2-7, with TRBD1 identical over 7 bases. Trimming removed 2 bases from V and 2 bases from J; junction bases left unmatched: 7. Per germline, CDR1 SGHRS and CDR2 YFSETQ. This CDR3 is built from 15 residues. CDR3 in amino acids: CASSLATGYPYEQYV. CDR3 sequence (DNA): TGCGCCAGCAGCTTAGCGACAGGGTACCCCTACGAGCAGTACGTC.

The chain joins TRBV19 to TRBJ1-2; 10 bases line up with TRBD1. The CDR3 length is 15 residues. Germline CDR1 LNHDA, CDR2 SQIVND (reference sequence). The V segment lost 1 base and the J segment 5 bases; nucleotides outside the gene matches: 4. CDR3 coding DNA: TGTGCCAGTAGTATAGGCGGGACAGGGGAATATGGCTACACCTTC. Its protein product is CASSIGGTGEYGYTF.

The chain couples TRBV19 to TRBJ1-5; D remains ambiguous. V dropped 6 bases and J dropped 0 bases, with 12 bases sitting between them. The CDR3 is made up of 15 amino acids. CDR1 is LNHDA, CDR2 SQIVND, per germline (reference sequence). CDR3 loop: CASRRRYNSNQPQHF. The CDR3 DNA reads TGTGCCAGTAGAAGGAGATACAATAGCAATCAGCCCCAGCATTTT.